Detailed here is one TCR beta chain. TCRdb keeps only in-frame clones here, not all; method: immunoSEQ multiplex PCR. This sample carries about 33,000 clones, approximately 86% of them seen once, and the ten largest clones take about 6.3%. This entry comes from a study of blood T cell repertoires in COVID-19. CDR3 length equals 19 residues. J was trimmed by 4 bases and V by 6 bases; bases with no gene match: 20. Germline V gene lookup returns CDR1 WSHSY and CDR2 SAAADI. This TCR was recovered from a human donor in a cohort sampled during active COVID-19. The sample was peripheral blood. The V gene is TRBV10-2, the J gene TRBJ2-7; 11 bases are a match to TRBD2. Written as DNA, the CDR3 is TGCGCCAGCAGAGGAATCCTAGCGGGGGGAGACCAGTCCTTTTACGAGCAGTACTTC. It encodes CASRGILAGGDQSFYEQYF.